The rows below give T cell receptor beta chains drawn from one sample of a study of T-cell reconstitution after alpha-beta-depleted transplantation in children. TCRdb re-analysed the PCR reads in MiXCR, keeping a single row per CDR3 protein. The table has approximately 1,000,000 distinct CDR3 sequences, roughly 29% seen once. This specimen consisted of PBMCs, mostly from graft donor cells, obtained 360 days after TCRalphabeta/CD19-depleted stem cell transplant. These receptors came from a boy in the first two years of life who had a stem cell transplant for SCID, so the T cells may come from the graft donor. Both conserved end residues are part of each CDR3. The D gene is left open where the match is weak. Rows give clone size only sometimes, using once, few, many, or a class for an expanded clone.

TGTGCCAGCAGCTTGGGCGCCGGGTTTGCCCCCGACTACGAGCAGTACTTC CASSLGAGFAPDYEQYF TRBJ2-7 TRBV7-8 - -
TGTGCTAGTGGTCCCGGACTAGCGGGTAGCACAGATACGCAGTATTTT CASGPGLAGSTDTQYF TRBJ2-3 TRBV12-5 - TRBD2
TGCAGTGCTGGAGGACAGGTCCTCTCCTACGAGCAGTACTTC CSAGGQVLSYEQYF TRBJ2-7 TRBV20-1 - TRBD1
TGTGCCAGCAGCTCCAAACAGGGGATGAACACTGAAGCTTTCTTT CASSSKQGMNTEAFF TRBJ1-1 TRBV7-2 few TRBD1
TGTGCCAGCAGCTTGGGTCCACATTTCTACGAGCAGTACTTC CASSLGPHFYEQYF TRBJ2-7 TRBV5-6 - -
TGTGCCAGCAGCAAGAGGATGGGCACCGGCGGGTATTCACCCCTCCACTTT CASSKRMGTGGYSPLHF TRBJ1-6 TRBV4-2 - -
TGCAGTGCTAGAGGGGACAGGGACGGCTACACCTTC CSARGDRDGYTF TRBJ1-2 TRBV20-1 - TRBD1
TGCGCCAGCCGCGACCGTGGACGGAGTAATGAAAAACTGTTTTTT CASRDRGRSNEKLFF TRBJ1-4 TRBV5-1 - -
TGTGCCATAACCAGCGCGGGGGGCGAGACTGAAGCTTTCTTT CAITSAGGETEAFF TRBJ1-1 TRBV7-9 - -
TGTGCCACGCTTTCTGGATTAGGCTCCTATTCACCCCTCCACTTT CATLSGLGSYSPLHF TRBJ1-6 TRBV6-1 - -
TGTGCCAGCAGCATTTCAGGGCCGGTTTTGGTTGTCGAGGAGACCCAGTACTTC CASSISGPVLVVEETQYF TRBJ2-5 TRBV21-1 - -
TGCGCCAGCAGCCAACGCCAGGACCCAGGGGAGACCCAGTACTTC CASSQRQDPGETQYF TRBJ2-5 TRBV4-3 few -
TGTGCCAGCAGCATATACAGGGGGGAGACCCAGTACTTC CASSIYRGETQYF TRBJ2-5 TRBV7-2 - TRBD1
TGTGCCGGTAGGACGGGCAGCTCCTACGAGCAGTACTTC CAGRTGSSYEQYF TRBJ2-7 TRBV28 - -
TGCAGTGGACTAGCCGACCCTACAGATACGCAGTATTTT CSGLADPTDTQYF TRBJ2-3 TRBV20-1 - TRBD2
TGTGCCAGCAGGGCGGGACCCTCGTACGAGCAGTACTTC CASRAGPSYEQYF TRBJ2-7 TRBV5-6 few -
TGCAGTGCTAGAGATCTTCAAGGCTCTGGGGCCAACGTCCTGACTTTC CSARDLQGSGANVLTF TRBJ2-6 TRBV20-1 - -
TGCAGCGCCACTGACAGGTTCCACGAGCAGTACTTC CSATDRFHEQYF TRBJ2-7 TRBV29-1 many -
TGCAGTGCTAGTCTCTGGCGGGGGGGTAAAGAGACCCAGTACTTC CSASLWRGGKETQYF TRBJ2-5 TRBV20-1 - TRBD2
TGTGCCAGCAGCCAAGATGGGCTAGCAGGGACCCAGTACTTC CASSQDGLAGTQYF TRBJ2-5 TRBV3-1 - -
TGTGCCAGCAGACAAGCACAGGGGTACACTGAAGCTTTCTTT CASRQAQGYTEAFF TRBJ1-1 TRBV7-9 few TRBD1
TGTGCCATCAGTGACCCGGGACAGCCGAACACTGAAGCTTTCTTT CAISDPGQPNTEAFF TRBJ1-1 TRBV10-3 few TRBD1
TGTGCCAGCAGTTTGTCCGGGACAGCAGGAAACACCATATATTTT CASSLSGTAGNTIYF TRBJ1-3 TRBV12-3/TRBV12-4 - TRBD1
TGCGCCAGCAGGCGACAGGGCCGGAATGGCTACACCTTC CASRRQGRNGYTF TRBJ1-2 TRBV5-1 - TRBD1
TGCAGTGCCAGAACACTAGCGGGGATTCAAGAGACCCAGTACTTC CSARTLAGIQETQYF TRBJ2-5 TRBV20-1 - TRBD2
TGTGCCAGCAGCTTACAGCGGGGGGGGAAGTTCTTC CASSLQRGGKFF TRBJ2-1 TRBV3-1 - TRBD2
TGTGCCAGCAGCCAACCTCATGACAGGGGGCAATACGAGCAGTACTTC CASSQPHDRGQYEQYF TRBJ2-7 TRBV4-2 - TRBD1
TGCAGTGCTAGTGACCTGATCGGCGGGGGCTCCACCGGGGAGCTGTTTTTT CSASDLIGGGSTGELFF TRBJ2-2 TRBV20-1 - -
TGTGCCAGCAGCCCCGACGGGGGTCGGGAGACCCAGTACTTC CASSPDGGRETQYF TRBJ2-5 TRBV9 - -
TGTGCCAGCAGCTTAGAGGGGACTAGCTACTACAATGAGCAGTTCTTC CASSLEGTSYYNEQFF TRBJ2-1 TRBV7-2 few TRBD2
TGCGCCAGCAACATCGGGGGGCCCCCCTACAATGAGCAGTTCTTC CASNIGGPPYNEQFF TRBJ2-1 TRBV5-1 - -
TGTGCCAGCAGTCCCCGGGGAAGGGGGCAGATTACCGGGGAGCTGTTTTTT CASSPRGRGQITGELFF TRBJ2-2 TRBV12-3/TRBV12-4 once TRBD1
TGTGCCAGCAGCGTAGAAGGACGACTAGCGGGGGGGATGGGGAATGAGCAGTTCTTC CASSVEGRLAGGMGNEQFF TRBJ2-1 TRBV9 - TRBD2
TGTGCCAGCAGCCAAGATCCCCCTGGTGGGCAGTTCTTC CASSQDPPGGQFF TRBJ2-1 TRBV3-1 few -
TGTGCCAGCAGCCATTACCCCCCGGGACAGGGTTACGACGAGCAGTACTTC CASSHYPPGQGYDEQYF TRBJ2-7 TRBV3-1 - TRBD1
TGTGCCAGCAGTCACCAGGGGAACACCGGGGAGCTGTTTTTT CASSHQGNTGELFF TRBJ2-2 TRBV6-5 few -
TGTGCCAGCAGTGAATATAACAGCTATGGCTACACCTTC CASSEYNSYGYTF TRBJ1-2 TRBV25-1 - -
TGTGCCAGCAGTGAGGGGACCTACTTAGATACGCAGTATTTT CASSEGTYLDTQYF TRBJ2-3 TRBV25-1 - -
TGTGCCAGCAGCTTACGACTAGCGGACTACAATGAGCAGTTCTTC CASSLRLADYNEQFF TRBJ2-1 TRBV7-2 once TRBD2
TGCAGTGCTAGAAGGCTAGCGGGGGGTCTATCCTACAATGAGCAGTTCTTC CSARRLAGGLSYNEQFF TRBJ2-1 TRBV20-1 few TRBD2
TGCGCCAGCAGTGAGTCCGGCGGGGGGGCGGGAAATGAGCAGTTCTTC CASSESGGGAGNEQFF TRBJ2-1 TRBV10-2 - TRBD2
TGTGCCAGCAGCCAAGATGACGGGGGTCTCCTACAGACCCAGTACTTC CASSQDDGGLLQTQYF TRBJ2-5 TRBV3-1 - -
TGTGCCAGCAGTAAAAAGACAGGGGCCGGCACAGATACGCAGTATTTT CASSKKTGAGTDTQYF TRBJ2-3 TRBV6-1 - TRBD1